This T cell receptor beta chain emerged from a study of blood T cell repertoires in COVID-19. Per the germline V gene, CDR1 is ENHRY and CDR2 is SYGVKD. The CDR3 contains 13 residues. V trimming: 9 bases; J trimming: 3 bases; junction bases outside the gene matches: 3. TCRdb's table, derived via immunoSEQ multiplex PCR, lists solely in-frame clones and lacks some. The sample carries about 330,000 clones, about 92% recorded once. This clonotype was obtained from a young woman who had recovered from COVID-19. The chain recombines TRBV10-3 with TRBJ2-5, with 11 bases aligning to TRBD2. The sequencing sample was made of PBMCs or T cells enriched from blood (not recorded which). CDR3 DNA: TGTGCCATAGGGACTAGCGGTAAAGAGACCCAGTACTTC. Translation gives CAIGTSGKETQYF.